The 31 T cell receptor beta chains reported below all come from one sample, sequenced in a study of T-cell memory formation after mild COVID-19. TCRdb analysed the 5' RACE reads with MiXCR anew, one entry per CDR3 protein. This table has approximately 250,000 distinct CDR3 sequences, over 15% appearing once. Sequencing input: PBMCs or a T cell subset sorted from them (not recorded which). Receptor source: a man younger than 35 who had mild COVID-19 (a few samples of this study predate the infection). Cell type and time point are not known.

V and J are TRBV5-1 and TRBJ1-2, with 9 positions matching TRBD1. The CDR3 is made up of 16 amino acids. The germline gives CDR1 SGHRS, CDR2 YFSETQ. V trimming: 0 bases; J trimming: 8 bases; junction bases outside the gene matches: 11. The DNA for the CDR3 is TGCGCCAGCAGCTTGGGCCTCGGGACAGGGCATTGGGGCTACACCTTC. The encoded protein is CASSLGLGTGHWGYTF. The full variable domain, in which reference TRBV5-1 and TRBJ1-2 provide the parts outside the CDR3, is KAGVTQTPRYLIKTRGQQVTLSCSPISGHRSVSWYQQTPGQGLQFLFEYFSETQRNKGNFPGRFSGRQFSNSRSEMNVSTLELGDSALYLCASSLGLGTGHWGYTFGSGTRLTVV.

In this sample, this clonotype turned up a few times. In DNA form, the CDR3 reads TGTGCCAGCAGCCCAAATACAGGGGCGGAAAAACTGTTTTTT. It yields the protein CASSPNTGAEKLFF. The genes are TRBV7-9 and TRBJ1-4; 7 bases match TRBD1. This CDR3 has 14 residues. Germline loops: CDR1 SEHNR, CDR2 FQNEAQ (reference sequence). J gave up 8 bases and V 5 bases, and 8 bases lay outside the gene matches.

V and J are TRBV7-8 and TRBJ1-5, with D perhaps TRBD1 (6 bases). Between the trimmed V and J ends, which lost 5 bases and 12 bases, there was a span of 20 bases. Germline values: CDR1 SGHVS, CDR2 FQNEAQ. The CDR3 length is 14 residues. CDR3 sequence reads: CASSPQGPWRRQHF. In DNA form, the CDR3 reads TGTGCCAGCAGCCCGCAGGGGCCCTGGCGTCGCCAGCATTTT. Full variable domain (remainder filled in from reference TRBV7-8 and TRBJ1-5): GAGVSQSPRYKVAKRGQDVALRCDPISGHVSLFWYQQALGQGPEFLTYFQNEAQLDKSGLPSDRFFAERPEGSVSTLKIQRTQQEDSAVYLCASSPQGPWRRQHFGDGTRLSIL.

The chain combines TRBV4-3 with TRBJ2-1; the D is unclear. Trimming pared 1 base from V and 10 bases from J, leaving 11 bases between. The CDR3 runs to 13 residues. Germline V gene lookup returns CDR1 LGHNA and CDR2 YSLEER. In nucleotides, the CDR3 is TGCGCCAGCAGCCAAGTGGAAGGACGCGAGCAGTTCTTC. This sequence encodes CASSQVEGREQFF.

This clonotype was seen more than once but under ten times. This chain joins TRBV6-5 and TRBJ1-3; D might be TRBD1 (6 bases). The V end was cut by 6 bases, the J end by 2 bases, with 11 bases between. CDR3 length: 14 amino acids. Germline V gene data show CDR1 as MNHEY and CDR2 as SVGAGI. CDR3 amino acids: CASSPTGTGNTIYF. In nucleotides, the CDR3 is TGTGCCAGCAGCCCCACAGGGACTGGAAACACCATATATTTT.

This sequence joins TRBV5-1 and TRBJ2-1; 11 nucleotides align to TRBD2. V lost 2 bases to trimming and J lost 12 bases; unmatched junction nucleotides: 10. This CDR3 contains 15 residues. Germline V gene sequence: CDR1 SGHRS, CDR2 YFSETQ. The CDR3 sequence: CASSLLAGEGSAQFF. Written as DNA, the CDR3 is TGCGCCAGCAGCTTACTAGCGGGGGAAGGTTCAGCGCAGTTCTTC.

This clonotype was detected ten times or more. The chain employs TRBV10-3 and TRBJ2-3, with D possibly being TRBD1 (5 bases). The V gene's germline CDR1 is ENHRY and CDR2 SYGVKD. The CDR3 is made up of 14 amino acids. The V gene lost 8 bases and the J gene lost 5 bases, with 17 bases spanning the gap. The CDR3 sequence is CAIQSSREGDTQYF. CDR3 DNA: TGTGCCATCCAATCTTCCAGGGAAGGAGATACGCAGTATTTT.

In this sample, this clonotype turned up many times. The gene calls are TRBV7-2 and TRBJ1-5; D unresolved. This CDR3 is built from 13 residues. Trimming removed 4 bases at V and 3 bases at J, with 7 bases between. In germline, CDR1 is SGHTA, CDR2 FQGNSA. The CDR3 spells CASSWVNNQPQHF. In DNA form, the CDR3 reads TGTGCCAGCAGCTGGGTCAACAATCAGCCCCAGCATTTT.

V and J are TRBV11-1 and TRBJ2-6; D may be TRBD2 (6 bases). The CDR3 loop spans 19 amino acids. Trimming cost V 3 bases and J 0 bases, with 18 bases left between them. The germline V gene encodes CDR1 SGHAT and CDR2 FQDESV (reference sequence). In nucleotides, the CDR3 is TGTGCCAGCAGCTTCATTACGAGGGGAGGTGGCTCTGGGGCCAACGTCCTGACTTTC. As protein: CASSFITRGGGSGANVLTF.

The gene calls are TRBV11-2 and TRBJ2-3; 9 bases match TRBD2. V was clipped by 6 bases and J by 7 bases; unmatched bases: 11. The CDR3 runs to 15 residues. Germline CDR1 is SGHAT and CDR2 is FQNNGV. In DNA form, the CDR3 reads TGTGCCAGCAGTACCATTAGCGGGGGACCGAATACGCAGTATTTT. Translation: CASSTISGGPNTQYF.

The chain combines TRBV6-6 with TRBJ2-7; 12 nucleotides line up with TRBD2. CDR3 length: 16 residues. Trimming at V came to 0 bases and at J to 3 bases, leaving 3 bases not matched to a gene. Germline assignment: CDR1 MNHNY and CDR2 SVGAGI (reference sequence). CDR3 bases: TGTGCCAGCAGTTACTCCGAGACTAGCGGGGGCTACGAGCAGTACTTC. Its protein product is CASSYSETSGGYEQYF.

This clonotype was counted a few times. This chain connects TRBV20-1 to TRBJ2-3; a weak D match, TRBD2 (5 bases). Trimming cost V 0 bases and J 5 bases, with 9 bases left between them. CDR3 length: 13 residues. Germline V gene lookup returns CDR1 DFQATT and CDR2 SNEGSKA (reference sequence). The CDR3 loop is CSARDDGKDTQYF. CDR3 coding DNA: TGCAGTGCTAGAGATGACGGGAAAGATACGCAGTATTTT.

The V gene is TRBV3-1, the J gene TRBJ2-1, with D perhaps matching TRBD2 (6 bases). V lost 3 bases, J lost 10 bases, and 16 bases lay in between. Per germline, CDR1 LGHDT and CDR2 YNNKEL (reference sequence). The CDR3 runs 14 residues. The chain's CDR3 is CASSHAGLLGEQFF. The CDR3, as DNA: TGTGCCAGCAGCCACGCGGGGCTATTAGGGGAGCAGTTCTTC.

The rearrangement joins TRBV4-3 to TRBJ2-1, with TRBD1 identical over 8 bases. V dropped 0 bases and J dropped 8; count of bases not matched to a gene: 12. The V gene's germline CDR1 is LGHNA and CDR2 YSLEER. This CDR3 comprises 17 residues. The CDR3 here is CASSQDSRTGSNDEQFF. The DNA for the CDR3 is TGCGCCAGCAGCCAAGATTCGAGGACAGGGAGCAATGATGAGCAGTTCTTC.

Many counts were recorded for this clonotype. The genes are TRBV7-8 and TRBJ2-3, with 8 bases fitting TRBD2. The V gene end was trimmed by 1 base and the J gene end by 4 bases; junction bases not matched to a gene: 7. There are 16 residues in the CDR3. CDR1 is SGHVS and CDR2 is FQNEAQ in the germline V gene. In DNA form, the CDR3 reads TGTGCCAGCAGCTTAGTTCAGGGACTAGTCCCAGATACGCAGTATTTT. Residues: CASSLVQGLVPDTQYF.

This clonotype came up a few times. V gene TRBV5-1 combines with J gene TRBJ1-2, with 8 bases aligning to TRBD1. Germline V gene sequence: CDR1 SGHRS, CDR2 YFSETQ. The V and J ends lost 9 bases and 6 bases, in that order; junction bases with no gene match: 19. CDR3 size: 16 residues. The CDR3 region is CATRLTGDQKRDGYTF. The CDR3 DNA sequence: TGCGCCACCAGACTGACAGGGGATCAGAAAAGGGATGGCTACACCTTC.

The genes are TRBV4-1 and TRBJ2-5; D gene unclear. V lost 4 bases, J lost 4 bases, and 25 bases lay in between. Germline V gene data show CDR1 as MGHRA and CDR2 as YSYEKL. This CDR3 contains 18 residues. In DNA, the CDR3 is TGCGCCAGCAGCCCCTCCCATCCCCTGTCTGACATAGGAGAGACCCAGTACTTC. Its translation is CASSPSHPLSDIGETQYF.

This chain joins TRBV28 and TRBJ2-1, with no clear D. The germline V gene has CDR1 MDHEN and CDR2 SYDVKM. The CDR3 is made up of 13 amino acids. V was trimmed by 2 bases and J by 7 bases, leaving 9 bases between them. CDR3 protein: CASSLGILNEQFF. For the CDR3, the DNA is TGTGCCAGCAGTTTAGGGATCTTGAATGAGCAGTTCTTC. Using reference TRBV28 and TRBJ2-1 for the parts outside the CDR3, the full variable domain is DVKVTQSSRYLVKRTGEKVFLECVQDMDHENMFWYRQDPGLGLRLIYFSYDVKMKEKGDIPEGYSVSREKKERFSLILESASTNQTSMYLCASSLGILNEQFFGPGTRLTVL.

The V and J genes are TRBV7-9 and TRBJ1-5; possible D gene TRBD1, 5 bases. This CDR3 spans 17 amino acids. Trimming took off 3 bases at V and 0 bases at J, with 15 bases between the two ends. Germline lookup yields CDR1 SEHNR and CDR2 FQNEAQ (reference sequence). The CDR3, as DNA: TGTGCCAGCAGCTTTCACGCAGGGTCTTATAGCAATCAGCCCCAGCATTTT. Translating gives CASSFHAGSYSNQPQHF.

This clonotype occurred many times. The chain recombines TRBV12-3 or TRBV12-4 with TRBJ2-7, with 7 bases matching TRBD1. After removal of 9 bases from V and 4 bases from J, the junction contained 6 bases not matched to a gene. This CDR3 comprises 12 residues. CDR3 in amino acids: CASRDRGYEQYF. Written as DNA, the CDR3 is TGTGCCAGTAGGGACAGAGGGTACGAGCAGTACTTC.

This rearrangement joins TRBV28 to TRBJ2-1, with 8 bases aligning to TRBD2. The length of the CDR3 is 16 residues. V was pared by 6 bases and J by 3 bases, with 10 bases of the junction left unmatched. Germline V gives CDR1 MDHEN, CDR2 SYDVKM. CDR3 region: CASSFSGAAGYNEQFF. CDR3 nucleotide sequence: TGTGCCAGCAGCTTTAGCGGGGCTGCGGGCTACAATGAGCAGTTCTTC.

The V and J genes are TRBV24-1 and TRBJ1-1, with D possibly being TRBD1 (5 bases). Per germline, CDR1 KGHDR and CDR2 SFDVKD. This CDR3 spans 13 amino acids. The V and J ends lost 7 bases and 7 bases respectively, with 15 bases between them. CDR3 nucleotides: TGTGCCACCAGGCGGAGCGGGGGAAGTGAAGCTTTCTTT. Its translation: CATRRSGGSEAFF.

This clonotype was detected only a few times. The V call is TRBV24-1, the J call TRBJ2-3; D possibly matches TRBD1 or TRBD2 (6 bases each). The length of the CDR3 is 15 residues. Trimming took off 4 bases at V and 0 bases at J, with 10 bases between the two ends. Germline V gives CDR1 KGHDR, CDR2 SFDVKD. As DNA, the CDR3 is TGTGCCACCAGTGAACCGGGGGCTAGCACAGATACGCAGTATTTT. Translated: CATSEPGASTDTQYF.

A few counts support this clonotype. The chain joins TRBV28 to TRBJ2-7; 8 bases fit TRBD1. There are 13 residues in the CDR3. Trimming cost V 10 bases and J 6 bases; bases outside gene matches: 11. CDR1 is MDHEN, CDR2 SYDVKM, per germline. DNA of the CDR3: TGTGCCACTTCCCGGACAGGGATCTCCGAGCAGTACGTC. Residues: CATSRTGISEQYV.

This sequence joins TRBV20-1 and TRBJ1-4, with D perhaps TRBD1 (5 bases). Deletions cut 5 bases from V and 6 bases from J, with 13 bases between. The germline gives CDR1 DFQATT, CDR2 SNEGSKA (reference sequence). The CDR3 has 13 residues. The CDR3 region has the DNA TGCAGTGCTTCCCCGAGGGGATATGAAAAACTGTTTTTT. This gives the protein CSASPRGYEKLFF.

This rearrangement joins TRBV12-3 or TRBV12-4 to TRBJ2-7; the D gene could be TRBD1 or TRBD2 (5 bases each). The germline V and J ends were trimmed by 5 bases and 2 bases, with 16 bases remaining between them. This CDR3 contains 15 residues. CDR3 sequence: CASSPLPRGPYEQYF. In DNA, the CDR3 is TGTGCCAGCAGTCCCCTCCCACGGGGACCCTACGAGCAGTACTTC.

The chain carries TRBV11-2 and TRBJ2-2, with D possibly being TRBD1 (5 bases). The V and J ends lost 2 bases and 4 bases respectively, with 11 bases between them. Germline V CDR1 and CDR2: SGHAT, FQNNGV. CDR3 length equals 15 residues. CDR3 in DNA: TGTGCCAGCAGCTTACGAGACAGACGCACCGGGGAGCTGTTTTTT. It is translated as CASSLRDRRTGELFF.

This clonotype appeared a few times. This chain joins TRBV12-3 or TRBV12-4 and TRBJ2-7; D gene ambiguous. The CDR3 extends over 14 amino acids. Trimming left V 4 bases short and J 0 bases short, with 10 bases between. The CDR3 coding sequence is TGTGCCAGCAGTTCAGACACCCACTCCTACGAGCAGTACTTC. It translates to CASSSDTHSYEQYF.

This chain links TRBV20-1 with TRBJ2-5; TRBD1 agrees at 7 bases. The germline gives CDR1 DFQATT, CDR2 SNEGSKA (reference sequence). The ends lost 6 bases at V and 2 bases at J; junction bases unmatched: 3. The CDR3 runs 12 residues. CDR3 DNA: TGCAGTGCGAGGGACAGACAAGAGACCCAGTACTTC. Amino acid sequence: CSARDRQETQYF.

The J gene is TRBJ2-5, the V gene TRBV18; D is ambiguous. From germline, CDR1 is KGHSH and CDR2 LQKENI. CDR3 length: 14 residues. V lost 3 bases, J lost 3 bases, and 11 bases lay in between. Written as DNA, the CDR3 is TGTGCCAGCTCACCGTCCGGACCAGAAGAGACCCAGTACTTC. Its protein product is CASSPSGPEETQYF.

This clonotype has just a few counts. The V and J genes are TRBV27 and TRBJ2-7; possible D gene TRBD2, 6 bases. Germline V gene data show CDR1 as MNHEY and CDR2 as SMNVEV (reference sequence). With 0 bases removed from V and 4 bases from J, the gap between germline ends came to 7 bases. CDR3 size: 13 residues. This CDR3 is CASSLSGGYEQYF. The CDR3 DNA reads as TGTGCCAGCAGTTTATCGGGGGGATACGAGCAGTACTTC.